This T cell receptor (beta chain) was sequenced during a study of molecular identifiers for immune sequencing clone quantification. Study summary: Replicates involved a five-way split of RNA from around 20,000 or 99,000 naive CD8 cells, with sequencing of four.

Overall study findings and caveats: Highly expanded clone sizes could be underestimated by identical TCR molecules that share a barcode. Clones above 20 RNA copies contained over 98% of effector molecules but under 1% of naive ones.

TCRdb reprocessed the PCR reads with MiXCR, giving one entry per CDR3 protein. This table holds a few hundred thousand distinct CDR3 sequences, roughly 24% found once. Germline V gene data show CDR1 as KGHDR and CDR2 as SFDVKD. The CDR3 loop spans 15 amino acids. V dropped 4 bases and J dropped 3; count of bases not matched to a gene: 2. With 10%, 30% or 50% of RNA, roughly 17,000 to 1,000,000 naive CD8 T cells were sequenced. This clonotype was counted between two and nine times. Its antigen is as yet unknown. V and J are TRBV24-1 and TRBJ2-2, with 9 bases matching TRBD1. The sequence was collected from a human donor in good health. Some libraries in this study had Jurkat cell RNA spiked in. Source material: naive CD8+ T cells from blood, with Jurkat cell RNA spiked in. This sample's subset: FACS-sorted CD8+CD4-CCR7+CD45RA+ naive T cells. In nucleotides, the CDR3 is TGTGCCACCAGTGAAACAGGGGGCTACACCGGGGAGCTGTTTTTT. Its protein is CATSETGGYTGELFF.